This T cell receptor beta chain was retrieved from a study of OX40 agonist ivuxolimab in advanced cancers. Study overall: Patients received ivuxolimab, an agonistic anti-OX40 (CD134) antibody. Whole-study findings and limits: Clonal expansion from baseline to week 6 occurred in both CD4+ and CD8+ T cells. Among T cells, CD8+ cells averaged more expanded clones than CD4+ cells. The authors did not determine the antigen specificity of the expanded peripheral T cells.

The repertoire was sequenced with immunoSEQ multiplex PCR; TCRdb's copy has only in-frame clones and lacks some. This table has about 60,000 clones, roughly nine tenths appearing once. On this clone itself: The antigen is not known.

Trimming shortened V by 1 base and J by 5 bases, and 12 bases separated the two germline ends. Germline CDR1 is SGHAT and CDR2 is FQNNGV. This CDR3 has 14 amino acids. The V call is TRBV11-2, the J call TRBJ2-7; D gene ambiguous. The specimen comprised CD4+ or CD8+ T cells sorted from blood, sampled in a trial of the OX40 agonist ivuxolimab. The sequence was obtained from an adult with an advanced solid tumor such as melanoma, head and neck, liver or kidney cancer. CDR3 residues: CASSLGPPPDEQYF. CDR3 DNA sequence: TGTGCCAGCAGCTTAGGTCCCCCACCTGACGAGCAGTACTTC.